The entry below describes one T cell receptor beta chain. Its antigen remains unknown. All the people who gave samples were healthy bone marrow donors. These data come from a study of cytomegalovirus exposure and HLA in healthy donors. Broader study findings: Researchers counted roughly 150 TCR beta chains as cytomegalovirus-associated.

PCR employed 60 Vbeta and 13 Jbeta primers. Clones were read by immunoSEQ multiplex PCR, and TCRdb kept only the in-frame ones, dropping some. The sample carries approximately 74,000 clones, over 70% recorded once. Looked up from germline, CDR1 is MGHRA and CDR2 is YSYEKL. This CDR3 has 15 amino acids. J lost 3 bases, V lost 2 bases, and 7 bases had no gene match. Sequencing was performed on PBMCs. The receptor's source is a woman in her thirties or forties in good health and CMV-seronegative. This rearrangement joins TRBV4-1 to TRBJ2-7, with 7 bases identical to TRBD2. CDR3 in amino acids: CASSQPRGGSYEQYF. As DNA, the CDR3 is TGCGCCAGCAGCCAACCAAGAGGCGGGAGCTACGAGCAGTACTTC.